Below, 15 T cell receptor beta chains from the same sample are listed, as sequenced in a study of HIV-infected patients and healthy controls. Approximately 500 ng RNA was reverse transcribed with alpha and beta constant-region primers. Alpha and beta chain libraries were made separately by chain-specific third strand synthesis with multiplexing indices. In TCRdb, the 5' RACE reads were re-called with MiXCR into one record per CDR3 protein. The table has fewer than 20,000 distinct CDR3 sequences, roughly 7.5% seen once. All unsorted peripheral T cells were captured because whole blood was used without fractionation. The sequenced sample was blood. All receptors come from an adult in good health.

This clonotype was detected many times. The chain couples TRBV30 to TRBJ2-3; 7 bases line up with TRBD2. After removal of 1 base from V and 0 bases from J, the junction contained 10 bases not matched to a gene. Germline CDR1 and CDR2: GTSNPN and SVGIG (reference sequence). The CDR3 sequence is 17 residues long. The CDR3 DNA follows: TGTGCCTGGAGTGCACCCGGCCTAGCGGCCAGCACAGATACGCAGTATTTT. It encodes CAWSAPGLAASTDTQYF.

By share, this clonotype counts as medium-sized. The chain is built from TRBV20-1 and TRBJ1-1; D gene unclear. With 2 bases removed from V and 0 bases from J, the gap between germline ends came to 10 bases. CDR1 is DFQATT, CDR2 SNEGSKA, per germline (reference sequence). The CDR3 extends over 14 amino acids. The DNA for the CDR3 is TGCAGTGCTAGACCACAGACTATGAACACTGAAGCTTTCTTT. This translates into CSARPQTMNTEAFF.

This clonotype was counted many times. The J gene is TRBJ1-6, the V gene TRBV20-1, with 9 nucleotides matching TRBD1. CDR3 size: 14 residues. Germline lookup yields CDR1 DFQATT and CDR2 SNEGSKA (reference sequence). V was pared by 4 bases and J by 9 bases, with 7 bases of the junction left unmatched. The CDR3 spells CSAKSGTGPSPLHF. The CDR3 DNA reads as TGCAGTGCTAAGTCCGGGACAGGGCCTTCACCCCTCCACTTT.

This clonotype has at least ten counts. This chain joins TRBV7-2 and TRBJ2-3; D might be TRBD2 (6 bases). Germline assignment: CDR1 SGHTA and CDR2 FQGNSA. V gave up 4 bases and J gave up 8 bases, with 16 bases separating them. This CDR3 is built from 14 residues. CDR3 sequence: CASSSGLPPGTQYF. The CDR3 nucleotides are TGTGCCAGCAGCTCAGGACTACCGCCGGGTACGCAGTATTTT.

The sample holds many counts of this clonotype. This rearrangement joins TRBV20-1 to TRBJ1-2; weak D call: TRBD1 (5 bases). The CDR3 contains 14 residues. V lost 6 bases and J lost 3, with 17 bases in between. CDR1 is DFQATT, CDR2 SNEGSKA, per germline (reference sequence). The CDR3 DNA is TGCAGTGCCCCGTGGGGCGGGGGTGACTATGGCTACACCTTC. It yields the protein CSAPWGGGDYGYTF.

This clonotype was detected ten times or more. This rearrangement joins TRBV24-1 to TRBJ1-4; 8 bases are a match to TRBD1. CDR3 length: 17 residues. The germline gives CDR1 KGHDR, CDR2 SFDVKD. The V gene end was trimmed by 3 bases and the J gene end by 8 bases; junction bases not matched to a gene: 13. Here the CDR3 reads CATSDTTGETAAEKLFF. The CDR3 region has the DNA TGTGCCACCAGTGATACGACAGGGGAGACTGCGGCGGAAAAACTGTTTTTT.

This clonotype was counted ten times or more. This chain joins TRBV30 and TRBJ1-3; 9 nucleotides line up with TRBD1. Trimming removed 5 bases from V and 4 bases from J; junction bases left unmatched: 3. Germline CDR1 and CDR2: GTSNPN and SVGIG (reference sequence). The CDR3 length is 13 residues. The CDR3 DNA sequence: TGTGCCTGGCACAGGGGGCCAGGAAACACCATATATTTT. It codes for CAWHRGPGNTIYF.

This clonotype is medium-sized in the sample. This rearrangement joins TRBV6-2 or TRBV6-3 to TRBJ2-7; D remains unclear. The CDR3 spans 12 residues. V was cut by 4 bases and J by 0 bases, with 4 bases left in between. Germline V gene data show CDR1 as MNHEY and CDR2 as SVGEGT. The CDR3 DNA reads as TGTGCCAGCAGTTCTAACTCCTACGAGCAGTACTTC. This translates into CASSSNSYEQYF.

This clonotype is medium-sized by share. The chain uses TRBV2 and TRBJ2-2; 7 bases fit TRBD1. J lost 7 bases, V lost 5 bases, and 7 bases had no gene match. The CDR3 is made up of 14 amino acids. CDR1 is SNHLY, CDR2 FYNNEI, per germline. CDR3 nucleotide sequence: TGTGCCAGCAGTCTATCGCGACAGGGCGGGGAGCTGTTTTTT. Amino acid sequence: CASSLSRQGGELFF.

This clonotype was seen repeatedly, ten times or more. The chain employs TRBV12-3 or TRBV12-4 and TRBJ2-3; 8 positions match TRBD2. The CDR3 has 15 residues. The junction had 13 bases not matched to a gene; V was cut back by 6 bases and J by 8 bases. The CDR3 protein is CASSLGGTRIVTQYF. The CDR3 DNA follows: TGTGCCAGCAGCCTGGGGGGGACTAGGATCGTTACGCAGTATTTT.

This clonotype came up once. This clone may be a read error of a much larger clone one base away. The chain couples TRBV7-2 to TRBJ2-7, with 10 bases identical to TRBD1. This CDR3 contains 16 residues. Per germline, CDR1 SGHTA and CDR2 FQGNSA. CDR3 protein: CASRGGMRTGGYEHYF. CDR3 in DNA: TGTGCCAGCAGGGGGGGCATGCGGACAGGGGGATACGAGCATTACTTC.

For this clonotype: This sequence may be a read error, since a much larger clone differs from it by one base. The gene calls are TRBV5-6 and TRBJ2-5, with D possibly being TRBD1 (5 bases). CDR1 is SGHDT and CDR2 is YYEEEE in the germline V gene. The CDR3 length is 14 residues. V gave up 4 bases and J gave up 2 bases, with 12 bases separating them. For the CDR3, the DNA is TGTGCCAGCAGCCTCGGCCAGGGACAAGAGACCCAGTACTTC. Protein sequence: CASSLGQGQETQYF.

Many counts were recorded for this clonotype. The genes are TRBV29-1 and TRBJ2-5, with 9 bases fitting TRBD2. The CDR3 has 17 amino acids. CDR1 and CDR2 (germline): SQVTM, ANQGSEA. V shed 0 bases, J shed 2 bases, and the junction held 10 bases outside the gene matches. CDR3 loop: CSVEDPRASGIQETQYF. As DNA, the CDR3 is TGCAGCGTTGAAGATCCCCGGGCTAGCGGGATTCAAGAGACCCAGTACTTC.

Many counts were recorded for this clonotype. V usage is TRBV6-2 or TRBV6-3 and J usage is TRBJ1-5; 9 nucleotides match TRBD1. Germline loops: CDR1 MNHEY, CDR2 SVGEGT. This CDR3 has 16 amino acids. V was pared by 5 bases and J by 6 bases, with 11 bases of the junction left unmatched. The CDR3 DNA reads as TGTGCCAGCAGTCAATCCGGGACAGGGAAAGGTCAGCCCCAGCATTTT. It translates to CASSQSGTGKGQPQHF.

The CDR3 protein is CASSLERTGAFEQYF. CDR3 in DNA: TGTGCCAGCAGTTTAGAGAGGACAGGGGCTTTCGAGCAGTACTTC. This chain uses TRBV27 with TRBJ2-7, with TRBD1 identical over 9 bases. The V gene's germline CDR1 is MNHEY and CDR2 SMNVEV (reference sequence). V was clipped by 2 bases and J by 6 bases; unmatched bases: 8. The CDR3 is 15 residues long.